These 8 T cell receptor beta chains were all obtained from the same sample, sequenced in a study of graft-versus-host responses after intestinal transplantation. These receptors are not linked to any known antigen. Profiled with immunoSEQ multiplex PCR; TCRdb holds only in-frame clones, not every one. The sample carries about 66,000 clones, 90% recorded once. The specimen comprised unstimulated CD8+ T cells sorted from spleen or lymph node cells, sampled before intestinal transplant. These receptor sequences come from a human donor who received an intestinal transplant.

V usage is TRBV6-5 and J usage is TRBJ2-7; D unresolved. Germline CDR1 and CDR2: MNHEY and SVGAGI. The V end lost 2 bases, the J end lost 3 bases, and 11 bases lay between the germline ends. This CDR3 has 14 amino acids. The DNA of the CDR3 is TGTGCCAGCAGTTACGGGCAACCCAACTACGAGCAGTACTTC. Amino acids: CASSYGQPNYEQYF.

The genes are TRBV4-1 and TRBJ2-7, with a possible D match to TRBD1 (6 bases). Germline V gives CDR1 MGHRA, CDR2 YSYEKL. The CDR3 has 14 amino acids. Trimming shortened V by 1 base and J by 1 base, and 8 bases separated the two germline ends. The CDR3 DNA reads TGCGCCAGCAGCCAAGGACAGGTATCCTACGAGCAGTACTTC. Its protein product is CASSQGQVSYEQYF.

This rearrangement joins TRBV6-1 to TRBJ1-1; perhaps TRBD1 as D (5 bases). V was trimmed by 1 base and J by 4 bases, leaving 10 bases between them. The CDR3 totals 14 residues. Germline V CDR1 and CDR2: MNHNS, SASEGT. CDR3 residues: CASSEGSGRTEAFF. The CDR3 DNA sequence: TGTGCCAGCAGTGAAGGATCAGGGCGCACTGAAGCTTTCTTT.

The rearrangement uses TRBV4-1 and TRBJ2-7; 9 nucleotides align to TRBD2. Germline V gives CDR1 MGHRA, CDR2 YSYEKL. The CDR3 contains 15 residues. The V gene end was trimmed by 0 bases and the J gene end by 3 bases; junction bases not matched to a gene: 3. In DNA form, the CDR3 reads TGCGCCAGCAGCCAAGACCCTAGCGGGGACTACGAGCAGTACTTC. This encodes CASSQDPSGDYEQYF.

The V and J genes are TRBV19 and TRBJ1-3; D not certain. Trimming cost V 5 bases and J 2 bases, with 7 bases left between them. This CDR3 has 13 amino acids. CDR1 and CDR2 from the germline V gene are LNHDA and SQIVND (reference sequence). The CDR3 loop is CASSLSAGNTIYF. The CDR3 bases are TGTGCCAGTAGTTTATCTGCTGGAAACACCATATATTTT.

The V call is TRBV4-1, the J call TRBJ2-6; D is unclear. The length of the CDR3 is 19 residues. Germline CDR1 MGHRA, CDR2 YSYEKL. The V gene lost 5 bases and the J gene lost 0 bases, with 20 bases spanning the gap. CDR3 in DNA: TGCGCCAGCAGCTCCCAAGGTAGAGGTACCTTCTCTGGGGCCAACGTCCTGACTTTC. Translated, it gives CASSSQGRGTFSGANVLTF.

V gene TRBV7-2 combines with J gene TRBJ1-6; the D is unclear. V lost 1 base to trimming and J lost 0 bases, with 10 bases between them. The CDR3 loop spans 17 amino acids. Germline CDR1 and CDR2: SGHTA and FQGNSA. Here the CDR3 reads CASSLVSGTSYNSPLHF. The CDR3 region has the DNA TGTGCCAGCAGCTTAGTCTCGGGTACCTCCTATAATTCACCCCTCCACTTT.

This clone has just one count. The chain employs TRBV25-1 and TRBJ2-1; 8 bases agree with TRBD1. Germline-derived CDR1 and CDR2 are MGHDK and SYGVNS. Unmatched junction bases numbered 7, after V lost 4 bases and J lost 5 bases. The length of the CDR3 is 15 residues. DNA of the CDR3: TGTGCCAGCAGTGCAGGGGGCTCTGTCAACAATGAGCAGTTCTTC. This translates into CASSAGGSVNNEQFF.